Below, one TCR beta chain is given with its context. Its antigen has not been determined. Per-base quality was not reported, and no clone a single base away is much larger than it. The data were taken from a study of tumor-infiltrating lymphocytes in primary liver carcinoma (dated by TCRdb to the late 2010s). Regarding the complete study: Between late 2015 and March 2016, 4 or 5 patients in China with histopathologically diagnosed primary liver carcinoma had their tumors surgically resected. The five patients had tumors of stage T1-T3 N0M0, with maximum diameters ranging from roughly 4 to 11 cm. A total of roughly 35 specimens from 5 patients went through TCRbeta repertoire sequencing, namely 25 tumor regions, 5 adjacent noncancerous liver tissues and 5 peripheral blood samples. The study combined TCRbeta repertoire sequencing, expression microarrays and whole-exome sequencing across five regions of each liver tumor, with adjacent normal tissue and blood. The five patients, three men and two women aged 30 to 69 years, had hepatocellular carcinoma (four) or combined HCC and intrahepatic cholangiocarcinoma (one). Samples yielded roughly 3.65 to 7.5 million productive TCRbeta reads; read depth did not differ significantly between tissue types. Reproducibility between technical replicate repertoires was high, with correlation coefficients above 0.95 and mean shared-clone rates approximately 0.91. Here is what the overall study found, with its caveats: Because only the TCR beta chain was sequenced and unpaired alpha chains were not captured, true repertoire diversity is likely underestimated. The study included only five patients, and the authors note findings should be validated in a larger study. Consistent with antigen-driven expansion, pairs of tumor regions showed higher repertoire overlap (mean around 36%) than either tumor-adjacent pairs (approximately 17%) or tumor-blood pairs (roughly 14%). Bulk unsorted samples precluded comparing CD4+ and CD8+ T cell repertoires. A significantly larger repertoire fraction was made up by the top 250 clones in tumors than in blood (p = 0.039).

TCRbeta-specific cDNA was reverse-transcribed from approximately 500 ng total RNA using a constant-region primer and ProtoScript II reverse transcriptase. Construction of the TCRbeta libraries relied on three nested rounds of multiplex PCR, following a slightly modified ARM-PCR procedure. The first two PCR rounds used multiplex TRBV1-TRBV30 forward primers with a Cbeta reverse primer, each for 10 cycles. A final 25-cycle PCR with Deep VentR polymerase added sample barcodes and Illumina adapters. Before sequencing, amplicons of 200-500 bp were gel-purified using a QIAquick gel extraction kit. An Illumina HiSeq 2500 was used to sequence the TCRbeta amplicons with 250-bp paired-end reads. Per the source publication's procedure: Reads were quality-trimmed with Trimmomatic v0.33, and paired reads were merged with FLASH v1.2.11 to recover full CDR3 sequences. V, D and J germline segments were assigned to the rearranged TCRbeta sequences using MiGEC v1.2.1b. Clonotype statistics and Shannon-Wiener diversity indices were computed with VDJtools v1.0.0. To reduce sampling bias, subsequent analyses other than the diversity analysis used only the 250 most abundant clonotypes in each sample. TCRdb reworked the public reads: Q25 trimming with fastp, MiXCR clone assembly, productive beta chains retained. CDR3 protein duplicates are merged, each entry listing the most common genes and DNA. These V and J calls originate from TCRdb's pipeline instead of the authors' own analysis. For this sample the table gives about 180,000 distinct CDR3 sequences, of which roughly 60% were detected only once. The ten largest clones capture around three quarters of the sample.

Blood RNA was extracted from unsorted whole blood with TRIzol reagent; germline DNA came from the DNeasy Blood & Tissue kit. At the time of sampling, the patients were treatment-naive and had chronic HBV infection. Approximately 4 milliliters of peripheral blood were collected into K2EDTA tubes before surgery. V drops 6 bases and J drops 2 bases, leaving 14 bases in between. Inclusive of the bounding cysteine and phenylalanine, the CDR3 is 14 residues long. Of all the DNA, just the CDR3 is kept, 42 bases in frame from base 1. This clonotype was sampled from a middle-aged man with primary liver carcinoma and hepatitis B virus infection. Sequencing was performed on peripheral blood. The chain is assembled from TRBV12-3 or TRBV12-4 and TRBJ2-7, and perhaps TRBD1 as D gene, on 5 matching bases. The encoded CDR3 is CASSPDSTPYEQYF. The nucleotide sequence is TGTGCCAGCAGCCCCGACAGTACACCCTACGAGCAGTACTTC.